One sample yielded the 27 T cell receptor beta chains listed below, sequenced in a study of blood T cells in healthy people across ages. The authors ran a second PCR of about 7 to 11 cycles using a sample-barcoded 5' primer and a J-beta primer mix. TCRdb redid the calling of the 5' RACE reads with MiXCR, one entry per CDR3 protein. The sample lists roughly 1,500,000 distinct CDR3 sequences, roughly 32% occurring once. The material sequenced was blood. These receptors were taken from a woman aged 30 to 39 in good health.

The V and J genes are TRBV12-3 or TRBV12-4 and TRBJ1-2; the D gene is possibly TRBD1 (5 bases). V was trimmed by 6 bases and J by 9 bases, leaving 17 bases between them. The CDR3 covers 13 residues. The chain's CDR3 is CASRPLPGVSYTF. The CDR3 DNA sequence: TGTGCCAGCAGACCCCTCCCGGGGGTTAGCTACACCTTC.

This clonotype was observed at least ten times. This rearrangement joins TRBV29-1 to TRBJ2-7; 7 nucleotides match TRBD2. The CDR3 runs to 12 residues. The germline gives CDR1 SQVTM, CDR2 ANQGSEA. V dropped 4 bases and J dropped 9; count of bases not matched to a gene: 9. The CDR3 loop is CSVVMGSSGQYF. As DNA, the CDR3 is TGCAGCGTTGTGATGGGCTCTAGCGGGCAGTACTTC.

The chain has TRBV2 and TRBJ2-1; the match to TRBD2 covers 7 bases. The J segment lost 0 bases and the V segment lost 6 bases, leaving 5 bases of the junction unmatched. This CDR3 is 15 amino acids long. Germline lookup yields CDR1 SNHLY and CDR2 FYNNEI. The CDR3, as DNA: TGTGCCAGCAGCGACACTAGCGACTCCTACAATGAGCAGTTCTTC. This gives the protein CASSDTSDSYNEQFF.

This chain links TRBV20-1 with TRBJ2-2; tentative D call: TRBD1 (5 bases). The CDR3 runs 15 residues. Trimming stripped 1 base from V and 6 bases from J, with 15 bases between. Looked up from germline, CDR1 is DFQATT and CDR2 is SNEGSKA (reference sequence). The CDR3 nucleotides are TGCAGTGCTAGAGTGGGGCCCCTCCTAGCCGGGGAGCTGTTTTTT. This gives the protein CSARVGPLLAGELFF.

The chain carries TRBV9 and TRBJ1-2, with D unclear. Germline V gene sequence: CDR1 SGDLS, CDR2 YYNGEE. V lost 2 bases, J lost 7 bases, and 12 bases lay in between. The CDR3 covers 13 residues. The CDR3 here is CASSVEANGGYTF. In DNA form, the CDR3 reads TGTGCCAGCAGCGTGGAAGCGAATGGTGGCTACACCTTC.

The rearrangement joins TRBV2 to TRBJ2-3, with 7 bases fitting TRBD2. Germline assignment: CDR1 SNHLY and CDR2 FYNNEI. The ends lost 9 bases at V and 6 bases at J; junction bases unmatched: 6. The CDR3 is made up of 12 amino acids. This CDR3 reads CASGLVGDTQYF. In DNA, the CDR3 is TGTGCCAGTGGACTAGTTGGTGATACGCAGTATTTT.

This clonotype was seen more than once but under ten times. The chain has TRBV5-1 and TRBJ2-1; 11 positions agree with TRBD2. The germline V gene has CDR1 SGHRS and CDR2 YFSETQ. The CDR3 runs 15 residues. J was trimmed by 9 bases and V by 2 bases; bases with no gene match: 7. Here the CDR3 DNA reads TGCGCCAGCAGCTTAACTAGCGGGGGATATATTGAGCAGTTCTTC. Protein sequence: CASSLTSGGYIEQFF.

Points on this clonotype: This may be a read error: a much more frequent sequence differs by one nucleotide. V is TRBV12-3 or TRBV12-4 and J is TRBJ2-3; 13 bases line up with TRBD2. The CDR3 covers 16 residues. CDR3 coding DNA: TGTGCCAGCAGCTCCCGGACTAGCGGGGGCACAGATACGGAGTATTTT. Translating gives CASSSRTSGGTDTEYF.

This clonotype was counted once. The rearrangement joins TRBV5-5 to TRBJ1-2; the match to TRBD1 covers 7 bases. The germline CDR1 and CDR2 sequences are SGHKS and YYEKEE (reference sequence). The CDR3 has 16 amino acids. After removal of 1 base from V and 7 bases from J, the junction contained 13 bases not matched to a gene. DNA of the CDR3: TGTGCCAGCAGCTTGACCGTCAGGGGGGTTGACTGTGGCTACACCTTC. It yields the protein CASSLTVRGVDCGYTF. Full variable domain (remainder filled in from reference TRBV5-5 and TRBJ1-2): DAGVTQSPTHLIKTRGQQVTLRCSPISGHKSVSWYQQVLGQGPQFIFQYYEKEERGRGNFPDRFSARQFPNYSSELNVNALLLGDSALYLCASSLTVRGVDCGYTFGSGTRLTVV.

The rearrangement joins TRBV6-5 to TRBJ1-2, with D perhaps matching TRBD1 (6 bases). Trimming removed 0 bases from V and 4 bases from J, with 12 bases in between. The CDR3 runs 15 residues. The germline V gene encodes CDR1 MNHEY and CDR2 SVGAGI. DNA for the CDR3: TGTGCCAGCAGTTACTCGGGGACACCGGGCTATGGCTACACCTTC. Its protein is CASSYSGTPGYGYTF.

A few counts support this clonotype. The chain links TRBV30 to TRBJ1-2, with TRBD1 matching over 7 bases. The CDR3 spans 11 residues. The germline CDR1 and CDR2 sequences are GTSNPN and SVGIG (reference sequence). Trimming cost V 5 bases and J 7 bases; bases outside gene matches: 4. The CDR3 sequence: CAWPQGGGYTF. The CDR3 DNA follows: TGTGCCTGGCCCCAGGGGGGTGGCTACACCTTC.

This clonotype was observed a handful of times. The rearrangement joins TRBV5-6 to TRBJ2-3, with TRBD1 matching over 9 bases. The CDR3 is made up of 16 amino acids. Germline CDR1 is SGHDT and CDR2 is YYEEEE. Unmatched junction bases numbered 11, after V lost 4 bases and J lost 5 bases. The CDR3 protein is CASSGVWDRARDTQYF. CDR3 nucleotide sequence: TGTGCCAGCAGCGGGGTCTGGGACAGGGCCAGAGATACGCAGTATTTT.

This clonotype was seen a handful of times. The rearrangement links TRBV7-3 to TRBJ2-1; 13 bases match TRBD2. This CDR3 contains 16 residues. Germline CDR1 reads SGHTA; CDR2 reads FQGTGA. V was pared by 3 bases and J by 6 bases, with 5 bases of the junction left unmatched. The CDR3 reads CASSFRLAGGINEQFF. The CDR3 DNA follows: TGTGCCAGCAGCTTCCGACTAGCGGGGGGAATCAATGAGCAGTTCTTC.

The V call is TRBV7-2, the J call TRBJ2-1; 7 bases agree with TRBD1. Germline V gene data show CDR1 as SGHTA and CDR2 as FQGNSA. Trimming cost V 5 bases and J 8 bases; bases outside gene matches: 21. The length of the CDR3 is 18 residues. The CDR3 region has the DNA TGTGCCAGCAGCCAACCTTTTGAGGGGGCTAGCCTTGGGGATGAGCAGTTCTTC. The encoded protein is CASSQPFEGASLGDEQFF.

This chain connects TRBV2 to TRBJ2-5; D is uncertain. The length of the CDR3 is 14 residues. Trimming took off 8 bases at V and 4 bases at J, with 17 bases between the two ends. The germline CDR1 and CDR2 sequences are SNHLY and FYNNEI. CDR3 loop: CASGDGASRETQYF. CDR3 bases: TGTGCCAGCGGCGATGGTGCTAGTCGAGAGACCCAGTACTTC. Filled out from reference TRBV2 and TRBJ2-5, the complete variable domain reads EPEVTQTPSHQVTQMGQEVILRCVPISNHLYFYWYRQILGQKVEFLVSFYNNEISEKSEIFDDQFSVERPDGSNFTLKIRSTKLEDSAMYFCASGDGASRETQYFGPGTRLLVL.

This clonotype has a handful of counts. V gene TRBV25-1 combines with J gene TRBJ1-2; 7 positions agree with TRBD1. The ends lost 6 bases at V and 8 bases at J; junction bases unmatched: 15. This CDR3 has 15 residues. The germline gives CDR1 MGHDK, CDR2 SYGVNS. The DNA of the CDR3 is TGTGCCAGCAGCAACACCGCGACAGGGAATGGGGGCTACACCTTC. It translates to CASSNTATGNGGYTF.

This chain joins TRBV5-1 and TRBJ2-5; 9 bases are a match to TRBD1. The better agreement between TRBJ2-7 and the DNA end casts doubt on the J call. The CDR3 extends over 15 amino acids. The germline V gene encodes CDR1 SGHRS and CDR2 YFSETQ. The DNA for the CDR3 is TGCGCCAGCACAAAAACAGGGGGCGCTCGGAGCGAGCAGTACTTC. Protein product: CASTKTGGARSEQYF.

Many counts were recorded for this clonotype. This chain connects TRBV13 to TRBJ2-3; 7 bases are shared with TRBD2. This CDR3 is built from 14 residues. The V segment lost 5 bases and the J segment 0 bases; nucleotides outside the gene matches: 2. The germline V gene encodes CDR1 PRHDT and CDR2 FYEKMQ (reference sequence). CDR3 sequence reads: CASSDSGSTDTQYF. The DNA of the CDR3 is TGTGCCAGCAGCGATAGCGGGAGCACAGATACGCAGTATTTT. Full variable domain (outside the CDR3, taken from reference TRBV13 and TRBJ2-3): AAGVIQSPRHLIKEKRETATLKCYPIPRHDTVYWYQQGPGQDPQFLISFYEKMQSDKGSIPDRFSAQQFSDYHSELNMSSLELGDSALYFCASSDSGSTDTQYFGPGTRLTVL.

This clonotype has a handful of counts. This chain joins TRBV28 and TRBJ2-7; a weak D match, TRBD2 (6 bases). Germline CDR1 reads MDHEN; CDR2 reads SYDVKM. V was pared by 4 bases and J by 2 bases, with 12 bases between. The CDR3 totals 14 residues. The CDR3 nucleotides read TGTGCCAGCAGTTCCATGCGGGGCGCCTACGAGCAGTACTTC. Its translation is CASSSMRGAYEQYF.

The chain couples TRBV27 to TRBJ1-5, with D uncertain. Trimming took 4 bases from V and 4 from J, leaving 14 bases between them. This CDR3 is built from 15 residues. Germline lookup yields CDR1 MNHEY and CDR2 SMNVEV (reference sequence). The CDR3 nucleotides are TGTGCCAGCAGTTATCGGGCAGCCGGTAATCAGCCCCAGCATTTT. It is translated as CASSYRAAGNQPQHF.

As concerns this clonotype: This CDR3 fails to terminate in the conserved phenylalanine or tryptophan, so it likely reflects a read error. V is TRBV4-2 and J is TRBJ2-1; D remains ambiguous. Trimming left V 1 base short and J 3 bases short, with 13 bases between. The CDR3 contains 16 residues. CDR1 and CDR2 (germline): LGHNA, YNFKEQ. The CDR3, as DNA: TGTGCCAGCAGCCAAGGTGCGACCAACTACTACAATGAGCAGTTCTGC. Translated, it gives CASSQGATNYYNEQFC.

This clonotype was seen ten or more times. The chain recombines TRBV5-1 with TRBJ1-5; 7 positions match TRBD1. Losses at the gene ends were 4 bases for V and 2 bases for J; bases not matched to a gene: 18. CDR1 and CDR2 (germline): SGHRS, YFSETQ. The CDR3 spans 19 residues. CDR3 amino acids: CASSKITISGTAGNQPQHF. The CDR3 bases are TGCGCCAGCAGCAAGATAACCATTTCCGGGACAGCGGGCAATCAGCCCCAGCATTTT.

This clonotype has only a few counts. The J gene is TRBJ2-3, the V gene TRBV5-1; D not certain. This CDR3 spans 11 amino acids. Deletions cut 6 bases from V and 6 bases from J, with 8 bases between. Germline values: CDR1 SGHRS, CDR2 YFSETQ. The CDR3 DNA reads as TGCGCCAGCAACGAACGGGATACGCAGTATTTT. Encoded protein: CASNERDTQYF.

This chain links TRBV7-2 with TRBJ2-7, with a possible D match to TRBD2 (5 bases). Germline V CDR1 and CDR2: SGHTA, FQGNSA. CDR3 length: 14 amino acids. V dropped 2 bases and J dropped 2 bases, with 10 bases sitting between them. The CDR3: CASSLPAVAYEQYF. As DNA, the CDR3 is TGTGCCAGCAGCTTACCAGCGGTAGCCTACGAGCAGTACTTC.

The CDR3 nucleotides read TGCGCCAGCAGCCAAGATGGGGGACAGGGGGCGTGGGAGCAGTACTTC. Protein: CASSQDGGQGAWEQYF. This chain uses TRBV4-1 with TRBJ2-7; 12 bases line up with TRBD1. Trimming removed 0 bases from V and 7 bases from J; junction bases left unmatched: 7. Germline CDR1 reads MGHRA; CDR2 reads YSYEKL. The CDR3 is 16 residues long.

This sequence joins TRBV6-1 and TRBJ2-7, with unresolved D. This CDR3 has 13 residues. Between the trimmed V and J ends, which lost 2 bases and 4 bases, there was a span of 9 bases. CDR1 is MNHNS, CDR2 SASEGT, per germline. The CDR3 sequence is CASSEFGVYEQYF. The CDR3 nucleotides read TGTGCCAGCAGTGAATTTGGGGTTTACGAGCAGTACTTC.

The chain couples TRBV6-2 or TRBV6-3 to TRBJ2-1, with D possibly being TRBD2 (8 bases). The germline CDR1 and CDR2 sequences are MNHEY and SVGEGT. Trimming took 10 bases from V and 5 from J, leaving 21 bases between them. This CDR3 is built from 15 residues. The CDR3 is CATQGGSGMNNEQFF. The DNA of the CDR3 is TGTGCCACCCAGGGGGGTAGCGGGATGAACAATGAGCAGTTCTTC.